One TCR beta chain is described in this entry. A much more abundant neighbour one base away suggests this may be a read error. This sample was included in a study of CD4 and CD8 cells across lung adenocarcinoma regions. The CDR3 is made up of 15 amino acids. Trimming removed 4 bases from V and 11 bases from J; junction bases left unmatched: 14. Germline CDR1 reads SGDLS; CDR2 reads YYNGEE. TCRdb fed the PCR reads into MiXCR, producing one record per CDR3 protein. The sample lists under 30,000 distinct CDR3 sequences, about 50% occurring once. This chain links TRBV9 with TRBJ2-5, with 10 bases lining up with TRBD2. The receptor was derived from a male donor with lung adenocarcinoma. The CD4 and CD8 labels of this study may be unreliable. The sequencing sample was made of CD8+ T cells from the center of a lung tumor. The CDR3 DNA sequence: TGTGCCAGCAGCTTCGGACTAGCGGATTACAATGAGCAGTACTTC. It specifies CASSFGLADYNEQYF. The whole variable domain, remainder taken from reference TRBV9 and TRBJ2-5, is DSGVTQTPKHLITATGQRVTLRCSPRSGDLSVYWYQQSLDQGLQFLIQYYNGEERAKGNILERFSAQQFPDLHSELNLSSLELGDSALYFCASSFGLADYNEQYFGPGTRLLVL.